The subject of this entry is one TCR beta chain. Antigen unknown. In germline, CDR1 is SQVTM, CDR2 ANQGSEA. Deletions cut 7 bases from V and 3 bases from J, with 18 bases between. The CDR3 extends over 15 amino acids. This sample was taken from a study of T cells in Graves' hyperthyroidism and ophthalmopathy. Regions amplified from RNA transcripts were the TCR beta CDR3 regions. Researchers ran a first-round RT-PCR on the TCR CDR3 using the HTBI primer set. One entry per CDR3 protein, called by TCRdb with MiXCR from the multiplex PCR reads. The repertoire has around 580,000 distinct CDR3 sequences, more than 45% of them found once; the top ten carry approximately 7.5%. Calling Graves' hyperthyroidism stable meant ophthalmopathy did not progress within 18 months. Overall study findings and caveats: Appearing also in blood were most of the thyroid clonotypes expanded above 0.001.

The V and J genes are TRBV29-1 and TRBJ2-2, with D tentatively TRBD2 (6 bases). Sequencing was done on a sample of peripheral blood or thyroid tissue (not recorded which). The sequence came from a woman under 30 with Graves' hyperthyroidism. The CDR3 DNA reads as TGCAGCGCCCCCCGGGGGAAGGTGGACACCGGGGAGCTGTTTTTT. This codes for CSAPRGKVDTGELFF.